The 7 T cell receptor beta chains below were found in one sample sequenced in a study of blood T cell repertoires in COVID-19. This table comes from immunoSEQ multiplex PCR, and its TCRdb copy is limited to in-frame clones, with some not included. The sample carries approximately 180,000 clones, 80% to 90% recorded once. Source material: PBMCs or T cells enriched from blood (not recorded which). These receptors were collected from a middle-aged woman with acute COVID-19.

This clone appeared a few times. CDR3 protein: CASSYAGEQYF. Here the CDR3 DNA reads TGTGCCAGCAGTTATGCGGGCGAGCAGTACTTC. The gene calls are TRBV6-2 or TRBV6-3 and TRBJ2-7; maybe TRBD2 (5 bases). Germline assignment: CDR1 MNHEY and CDR2 SVGEGT. Between the trimmed V and J ends, which lost 3 bases and 6 bases, there was a span of 6 bases. The CDR3 contains 11 residues.

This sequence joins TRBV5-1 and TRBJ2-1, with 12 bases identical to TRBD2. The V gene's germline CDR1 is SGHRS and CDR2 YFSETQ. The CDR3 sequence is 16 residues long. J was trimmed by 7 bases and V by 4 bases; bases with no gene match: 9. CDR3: CASSGVLAGGRNEQFF. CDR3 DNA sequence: TGCGCCAGCAGCGGCGTTCTAGCGGGGGGGAGGAATGAGCAGTTCTTC. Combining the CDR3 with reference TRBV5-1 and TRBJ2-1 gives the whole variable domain KAGVTQTPRYLIKTRGQQVTLSCSPISGHRSVSWYQQTPGQGLQFLFEYFSETQRNKGNFPGRFSGRQFSNSRSEMNVSTLELGDSALYLCASSGVLAGGRNEQFFGPGTRLTVL.

The chain's CDR3 is CASSPRTGGSLNEQFF. CDR3 in DNA: TGTGCCAGCAGCCCAAGAACAGGGGGCAGTTTGAATGAGCAGTTCTTC. The chain links TRBV9 to TRBJ2-1, with 9 bases identical to TRBD1. J gave up 7 bases and V 4 bases, and 12 bases lay outside the gene matches. Germline V lookup: CDR1 SGDLS, CDR2 YYNGEE. There are 16 residues in the CDR3. Drawing the rest from reference TRBV9 and TRBJ2-1, the complete variable domain is DSGVTQTPKHLITATGQRVTLRCSPRSGDLSVYWYQQSLDQGLQFLIQYYNGEERAKGNILERFSAQQFPDLHSELNLSSLELGDSALYFCASSPRTGGSLNEQFFGPGTRLTVL.

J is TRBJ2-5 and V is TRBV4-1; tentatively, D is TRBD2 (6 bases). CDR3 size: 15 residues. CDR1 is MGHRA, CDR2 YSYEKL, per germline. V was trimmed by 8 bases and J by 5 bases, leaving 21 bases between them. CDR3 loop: CASRLTGVGAETQYF. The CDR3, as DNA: TGCGCCAGCCGCCTTACGGGGGTAGGGGCCGAGACCCAGTACTTC.

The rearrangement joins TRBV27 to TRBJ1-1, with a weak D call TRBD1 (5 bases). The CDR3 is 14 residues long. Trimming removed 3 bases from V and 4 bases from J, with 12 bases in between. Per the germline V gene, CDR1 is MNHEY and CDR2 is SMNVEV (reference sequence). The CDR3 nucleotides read TGTGCCAGCAGTTTTGGGGGGGGGAGCACTGAAGCTTTCTTT. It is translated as CASSFGGGSTEAFF.

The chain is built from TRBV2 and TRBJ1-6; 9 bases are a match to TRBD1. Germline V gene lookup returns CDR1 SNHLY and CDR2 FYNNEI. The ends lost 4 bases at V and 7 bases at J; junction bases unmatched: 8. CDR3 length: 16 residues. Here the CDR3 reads CASSARRDRENSPLHF. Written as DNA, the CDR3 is TGTGCCAGCAGTGCGAGACGGGACAGGGAGAATTCACCCCTCCACTTT.

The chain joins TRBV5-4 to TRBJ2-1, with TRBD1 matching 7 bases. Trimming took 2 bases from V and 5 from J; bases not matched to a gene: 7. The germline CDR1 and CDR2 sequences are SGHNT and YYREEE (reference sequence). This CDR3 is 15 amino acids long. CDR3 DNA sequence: TGTGCCAGCAGCTTTCCGGGACAGCTGAACAATGAGCAGTTCTTC. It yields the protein CASSFPGQLNNEQFF.